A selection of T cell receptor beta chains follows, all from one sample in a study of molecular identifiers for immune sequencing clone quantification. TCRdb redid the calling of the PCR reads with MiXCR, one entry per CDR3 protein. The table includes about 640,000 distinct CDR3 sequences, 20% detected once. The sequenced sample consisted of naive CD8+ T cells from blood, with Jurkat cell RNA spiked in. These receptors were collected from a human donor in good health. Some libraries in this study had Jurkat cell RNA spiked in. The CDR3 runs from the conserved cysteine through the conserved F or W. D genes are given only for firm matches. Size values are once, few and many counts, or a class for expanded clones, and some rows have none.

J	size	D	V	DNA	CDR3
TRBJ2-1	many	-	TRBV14	TGTGCCAGCAGCCAAGTTCAGGGGACGAGCTCCTACAATGAGCAGTTCTTC	CASSQVQGTSSYNEQFF
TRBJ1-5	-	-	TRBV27	TGTGCCAGCGGCCCCTGGGGGGGAGAGCCCCAGCATTTT	CASGPWGGEPQHF
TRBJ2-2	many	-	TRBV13	TGTGCCAGCAGCTTAGTCCCTGCGGGGAACACCGGGGAGCTGTTTTTT	CASSLVPAGNTGELFF
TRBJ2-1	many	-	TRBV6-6	TGTGCCACTAAGGCGGACGGGCGATACAATGAGCAGTTCTTC	CATKADGRYNEQFF
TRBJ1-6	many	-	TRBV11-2	TGTGCCAGCAGCCAGCCGACAGATAATTCACCCCTCCACTTT	CASSQPTDNSPLHF
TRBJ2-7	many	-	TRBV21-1	TGTGCCAGCAGCAAAATGGGGGGATACGAGCAGTACTTC	CASSKMGGYEQYF
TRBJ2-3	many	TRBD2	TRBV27	TGTGCCAGCACTCCCGGGGGGGCTAATTTAATGACCACAGATACGCAGTATTTT	CASTPGGANLMTTDTQYF
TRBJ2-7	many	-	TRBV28	TGTGCCAGCAGACCCGGGACACCCTACGAGCAGTACTTC	CASRPGTPYEQYF
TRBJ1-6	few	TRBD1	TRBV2	TGTGCCAGCAGTGAAGTGGACAGGGGGATCGATTCACCCCTCCACTTT	CASSEVDRGIDSPLHF
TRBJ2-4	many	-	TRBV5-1	TGCGCCAGCAGCTTGGTAGGGGGTAACGTCATTCAGTACTTC	CASSLVGGNVIQYF
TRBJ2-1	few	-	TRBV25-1	TGTGCCAGACCGAAGCACCTTCGATGGGATGAGCAGTTCTTC	CARPKHLRWDEQFF
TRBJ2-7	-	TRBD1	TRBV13	TGTGCCAGCAGCCCTGGACAGGGGGGTCGCCGCGTCGAGCAGTACTTC	CASSPGQGGRRVEQYF
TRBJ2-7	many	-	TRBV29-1	TGCAGCGTTGAGGGAGGGGGCAGAGGCTCCTACGAGCAGTACTTC	CSVEGGGRGSYEQYF
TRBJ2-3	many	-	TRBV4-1	TGCGCCAGCAGCCAAGCTGGGGGCACAGATACGCAGTATTTT	CASSQAGGTDTQYF
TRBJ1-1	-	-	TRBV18	TGTGCCAGCTCACCGTACAGGTACAACACTGAAGCTTTCTTT	CASSPYRYNTEAFF
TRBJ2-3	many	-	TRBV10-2	TGCGCCAGCCGGTCCAGGGGAACCCCAGATACGCAGTATTTT	CASRSRGTPDTQYF
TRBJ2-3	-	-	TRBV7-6	TGTGCCAGCAACTTGAGTTCAGATATGCAGTATTTT	CASNLSSDMQYF
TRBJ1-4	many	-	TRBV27	TGTGCCAGCAGTTCGTCTTCCAGGGCTGAAAAACTGTTTTTT	CASSSSSRAEKLFF
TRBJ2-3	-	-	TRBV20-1	TGCAGTGCTAGAGATCCTGGGTTAGGCACAGATACGCAGTATTTT	CSARDPGLGTDTQYF
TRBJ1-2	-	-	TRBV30	TGTGCCTGCCAAGACCCCCAGGGTGGCTATGGCTACACCTTC	CACQDPQGGYGYTF
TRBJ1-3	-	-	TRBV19	TGTGCCAGTACCCTGGACAGCTACTCTGGAAACACCATATATTTT	CASTLDSYSGNTIYF
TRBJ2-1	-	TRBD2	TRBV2	TGTGCCAGCAGTGGAGGGAGGACTAGCGGGGGCAGAAGGTATGAGCAGTTCTTC	CASSGGRTSGGRRYEQFF
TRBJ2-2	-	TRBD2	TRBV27	TGTGCCAGCAGTTACCTGGGACTAGCGGGAAGTTCCGGGGAGCTGTTTTTT	CASSYLGLAGSSGELFF
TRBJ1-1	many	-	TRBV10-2	TGCGCCAGCAGAACACAGAAGAACACTGAAGCTTTCTTT	CASRTQKNTEAFF
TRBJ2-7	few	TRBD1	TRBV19	TGTGCCAGTAGGAGTCCTGGGACAGAGCTGAGCTCCTACGAGCAGTACTTC	CASRSPGTELSSYEQYF
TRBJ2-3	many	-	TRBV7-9	TGTGCCAGCACCTACCGGGCAGATACGCAGTATTTT	CASTYRADTQYF
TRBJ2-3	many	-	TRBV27	TGTGCCAGCAGTTTATGGGGGGCTCCAGATACGCAGTATTTT	CASSLWGAPDTQYF
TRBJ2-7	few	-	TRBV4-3	TGCGCCAGCAGCCAAGAACCCGGCGGGAACTACGAGCAGTACTTC	CASSQEPGGNYEQYF
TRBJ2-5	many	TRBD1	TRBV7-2	TGTGCCAGCAGCCCCCAAGGACAGGGGCAGCAAGAGACCCAGTACTTC	CASSPQGQGQQETQYF
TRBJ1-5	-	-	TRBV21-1	TGTACCAGCAGCAGCCGGGACAGGCCGAACTATCAGCCCCAACATTTT	CTSSSRDRPNYQPQHF
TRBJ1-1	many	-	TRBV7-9	TGTGCCAGCAGCTTAGGTTCGGGGAAGAACACTGAAGCTTTCTTT	CASSLGSGKNTEAFF
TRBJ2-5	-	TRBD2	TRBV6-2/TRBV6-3	TGTGCCAGCAGTTACTCTATACTAGCGGGCCCCCAGTACTTC	CASSYSILAGPQYF
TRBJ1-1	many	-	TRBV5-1	TGCGCCAGCAGCTTGAACCAGAGACAGAACACTGAAGCTTTCTTT	CASSLNQRQNTEAFF
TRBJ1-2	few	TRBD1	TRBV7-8	TGTGCCAGCAGCTTAGTCGGGACAGGTGGCTACACCTTC	CASSLVGTGGYTF
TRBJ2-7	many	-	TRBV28	TGTGCCAGCAGTTTATATGGGACTTCCTACGAGCAGTACTTC	CASSLYGTSYEQYF
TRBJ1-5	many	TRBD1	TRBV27	TGTGCCAGCGGGTGGACAGGGGGCCAGCCCCAGCATTTT	CASGWTGGQPQHF
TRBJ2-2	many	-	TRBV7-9	TGTGCCTCCGGGCCGGGGCCTTCCCGGGAGCTGTTTTTT	CASGPGPSRELFF
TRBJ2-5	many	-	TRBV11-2	TGTGCCTCGCTCGGCGACGGTGCGTACCAAGAGACCCAGTACTTC	CASLGDGAYQETQYF
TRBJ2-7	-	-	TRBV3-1	TGTGCCAGCAGGGATGCCGGCGAGCAGTACTTC	CASRDAGEQYF
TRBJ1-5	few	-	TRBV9	TGTGCCAGCAGCGTAGACGACACACAGCCCCAGCATTTT	CASSVDDTQPQHF
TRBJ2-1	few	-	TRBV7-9	TGTGCCAGCAGCCAAGAAATCTTCAGCTCCTACAATGAGCAGTTCTTC	CASSQEIFSSYNEQFF